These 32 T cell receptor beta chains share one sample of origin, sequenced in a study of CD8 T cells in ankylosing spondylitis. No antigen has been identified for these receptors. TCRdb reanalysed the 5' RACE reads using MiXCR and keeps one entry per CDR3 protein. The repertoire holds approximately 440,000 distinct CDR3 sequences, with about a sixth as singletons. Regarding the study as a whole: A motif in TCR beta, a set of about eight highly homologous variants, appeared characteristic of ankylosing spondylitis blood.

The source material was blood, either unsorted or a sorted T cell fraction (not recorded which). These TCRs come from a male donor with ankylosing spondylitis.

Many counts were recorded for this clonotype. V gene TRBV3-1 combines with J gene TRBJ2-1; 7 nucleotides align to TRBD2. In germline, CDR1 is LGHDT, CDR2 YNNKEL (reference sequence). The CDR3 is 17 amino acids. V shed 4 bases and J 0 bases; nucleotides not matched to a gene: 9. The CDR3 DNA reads TGTGCCAGCAGCCTGTACTCTAGCGGAAACTCCTACAATGAGCAGTTCTTC. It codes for CASSLYSSGNSYNEQFF.

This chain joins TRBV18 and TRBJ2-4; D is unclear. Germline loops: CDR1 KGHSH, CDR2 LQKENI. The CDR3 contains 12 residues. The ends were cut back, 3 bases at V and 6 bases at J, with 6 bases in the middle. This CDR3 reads CASSPDGNIQYF. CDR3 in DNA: TGTGCCAGCTCACCGGACGGAAACATTCAGTACTTC.

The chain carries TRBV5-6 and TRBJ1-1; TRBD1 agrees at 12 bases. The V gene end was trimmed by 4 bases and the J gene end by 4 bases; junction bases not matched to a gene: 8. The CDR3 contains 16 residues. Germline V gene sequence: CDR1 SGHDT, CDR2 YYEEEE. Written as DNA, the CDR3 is TGTGCCAGCAGCCTCGGGACAGGGGGCTGGGGCACTGAAGCTTTCTTT. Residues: CASSLGTGGWGTEAFF.

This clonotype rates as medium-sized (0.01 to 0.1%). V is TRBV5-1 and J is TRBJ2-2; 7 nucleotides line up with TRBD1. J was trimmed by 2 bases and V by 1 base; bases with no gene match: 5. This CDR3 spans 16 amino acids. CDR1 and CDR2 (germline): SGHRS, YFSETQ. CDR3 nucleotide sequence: TGCGCCAGCAGCTTGTTGGGACAGACAAACACCGGGGAGCTGTTTTTT. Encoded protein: CASSLLGQTNTGELFF. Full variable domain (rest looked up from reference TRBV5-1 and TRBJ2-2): KAGVTQTPRYLIKTRGQQVTLSCSPISGHRSVSWYQQTPGQGLQFLFEYFSETQRNKGNFPGRFSGRQFSNSRSEMNVSTLELGDSALYLCASSLLGQTNTGELFFGEGSRLTVL.

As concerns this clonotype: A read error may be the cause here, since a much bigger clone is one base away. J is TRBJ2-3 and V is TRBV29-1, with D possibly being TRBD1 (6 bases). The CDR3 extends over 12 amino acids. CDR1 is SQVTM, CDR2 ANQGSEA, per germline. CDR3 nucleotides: TGCAGCGTTCTCCGGAGGACAGAAACGCAGTATTTT. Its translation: CSVLRRTETQYF.

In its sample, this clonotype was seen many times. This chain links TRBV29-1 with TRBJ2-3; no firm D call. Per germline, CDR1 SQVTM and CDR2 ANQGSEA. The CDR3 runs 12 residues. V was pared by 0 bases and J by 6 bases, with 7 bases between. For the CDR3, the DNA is TGCAGCGTTGAAGAGGGATGGGATACGCAGTATTTT. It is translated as CSVEEGWDTQYF.

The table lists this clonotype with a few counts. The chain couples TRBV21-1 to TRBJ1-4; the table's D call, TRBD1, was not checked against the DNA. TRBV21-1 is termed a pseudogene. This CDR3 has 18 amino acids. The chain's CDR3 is CASSKRDRTSSTNEKLFF. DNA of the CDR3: TGTGCCAGCAGCAAGAGGGACAGGACCTCGTCAACTAATGAAAAACTGTTTTTT.

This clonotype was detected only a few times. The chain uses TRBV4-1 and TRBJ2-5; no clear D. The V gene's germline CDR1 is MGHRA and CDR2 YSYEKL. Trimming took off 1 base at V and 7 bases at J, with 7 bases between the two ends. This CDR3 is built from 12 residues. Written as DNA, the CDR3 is TGCGCCAGCAGCCAAGGAGTGGGGACCCAGTACTTC. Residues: CASSQGVGTQYF.

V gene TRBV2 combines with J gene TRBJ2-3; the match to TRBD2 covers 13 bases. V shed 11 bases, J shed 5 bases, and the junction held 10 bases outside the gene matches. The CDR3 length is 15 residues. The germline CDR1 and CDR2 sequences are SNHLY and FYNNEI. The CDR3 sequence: CASRTSGGSQDTQYF. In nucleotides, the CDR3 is TGTGCCTCCCGGACTAGCGGGGGATCCCAAGATACGCAGTATTTT. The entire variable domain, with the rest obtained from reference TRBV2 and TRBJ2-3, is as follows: EPEVTQTPSHQVTQMGQEVILRCVPISNHLYFYWYRQILGQKVEFLVSFYNNEISEKSEIFDDQFSVERPDGSNFTLKIRSTKLEDSAMYFCASRTSGGSQDTQYFGPGTRLTVL.

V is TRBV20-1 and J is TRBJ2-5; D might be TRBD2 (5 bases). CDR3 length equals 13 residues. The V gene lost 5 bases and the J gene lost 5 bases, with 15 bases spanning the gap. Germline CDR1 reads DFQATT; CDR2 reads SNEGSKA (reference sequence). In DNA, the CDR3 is TGCAGTGCTCCCGGGGTAGGTGTGGAGACCCAGTACTTC. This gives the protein CSAPGVGVETQYF.

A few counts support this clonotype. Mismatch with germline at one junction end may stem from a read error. As DNA, the CDR3 is TGTGCCAGCAGTTTAAACGGGTTCACCGGGGAGCTGTTTTTT. It yields the protein CASSLNGFTGELFF. V gene TRBV7-3 combines with J gene TRBJ2-2, with D hard to call. The length of the CDR3 is 14 residues. Germline values: CDR1 SGHTA, CDR2 FQGTGA.

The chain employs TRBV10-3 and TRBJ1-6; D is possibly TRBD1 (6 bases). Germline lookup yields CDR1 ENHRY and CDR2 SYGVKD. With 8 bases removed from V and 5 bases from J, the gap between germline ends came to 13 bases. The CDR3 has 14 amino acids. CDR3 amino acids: CAIRGEGDNSPLHF. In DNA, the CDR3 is TGTGCCATCCGGGGGGAGGGGGATAATTCACCCCTCCACTTT.

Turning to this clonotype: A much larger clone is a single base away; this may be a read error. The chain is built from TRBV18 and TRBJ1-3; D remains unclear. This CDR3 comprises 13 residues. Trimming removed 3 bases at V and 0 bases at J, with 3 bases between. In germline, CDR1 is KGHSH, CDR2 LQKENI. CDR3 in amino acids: CASSPYSGNTIYF. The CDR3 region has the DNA TGTGCCAGCTCACCCTACTCTGGAAACACCATATATTTT.

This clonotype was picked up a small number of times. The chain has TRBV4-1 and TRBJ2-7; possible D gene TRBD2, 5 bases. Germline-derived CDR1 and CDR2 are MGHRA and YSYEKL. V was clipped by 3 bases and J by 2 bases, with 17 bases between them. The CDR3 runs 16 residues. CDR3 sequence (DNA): TGCGCCAGCAGCCAGGACTCACTACTCGGCACCTACGAGCAGTACTTC. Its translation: CASSQDSLLGTYEQYF.

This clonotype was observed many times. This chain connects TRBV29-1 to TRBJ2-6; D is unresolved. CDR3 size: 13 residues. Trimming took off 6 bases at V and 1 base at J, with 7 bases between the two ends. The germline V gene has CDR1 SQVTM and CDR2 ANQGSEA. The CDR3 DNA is TGCAGCGTGCAGACTTCTGGGGCCAACGTCCTGACTTTC. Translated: CSVQTSGANVLTF.

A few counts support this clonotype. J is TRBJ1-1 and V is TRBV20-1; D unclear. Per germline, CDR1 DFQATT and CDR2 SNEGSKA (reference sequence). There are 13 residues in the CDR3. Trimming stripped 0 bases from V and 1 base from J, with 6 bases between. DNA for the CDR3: TGCAGTGCTAGAGATGTGTCGAACACTGAAGCTTTCTTT. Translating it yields CSARDVSNTEAFF.

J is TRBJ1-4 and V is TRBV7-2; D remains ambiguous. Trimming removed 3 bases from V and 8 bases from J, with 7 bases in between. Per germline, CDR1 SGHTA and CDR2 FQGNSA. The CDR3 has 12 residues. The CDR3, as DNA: TGTGCCAGCAGCTTGTACGGAGAAAAACTGTTTTTT. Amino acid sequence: CASSLYGEKLFF.

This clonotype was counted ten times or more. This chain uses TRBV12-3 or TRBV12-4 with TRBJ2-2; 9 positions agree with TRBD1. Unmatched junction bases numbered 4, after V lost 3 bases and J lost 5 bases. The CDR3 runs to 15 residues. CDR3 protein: CASSLGTGRTGELFF. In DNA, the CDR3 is TGTGCCAGCAGTTTGGGGACAGGGAGGACCGGGGAGCTGTTTTTT.

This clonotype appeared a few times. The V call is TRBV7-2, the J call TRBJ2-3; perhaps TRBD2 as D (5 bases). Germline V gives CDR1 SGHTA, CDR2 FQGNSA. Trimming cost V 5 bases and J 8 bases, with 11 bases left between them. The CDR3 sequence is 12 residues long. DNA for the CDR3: TGTGCCAGCAGCGCCCTCGCGGGTACGCAGTATTTT. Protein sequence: CASSALAGTQYF.

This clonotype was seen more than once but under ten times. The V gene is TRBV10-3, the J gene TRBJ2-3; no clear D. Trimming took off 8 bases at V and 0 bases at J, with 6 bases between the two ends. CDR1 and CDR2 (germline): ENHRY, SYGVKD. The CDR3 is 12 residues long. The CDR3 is CAIQNSTDTQYF. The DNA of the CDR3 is TGTGCCATCCAAAATAGCACAGATACGCAGTATTTT.

Written as DNA, the CDR3 is TGTGCCACCAGTGAAAACAGGGGGGGTACAGATACGCAGTATTTT. It codes for CATSENRGGTDTQYF. This sequence joins TRBV24-1 and TRBJ2-3, with a weak D call TRBD1 (8 bases). The V end lost 4 bases, the J end lost 3 bases, and 13 bases lay between the germline ends. The CDR3 is 15 residues long. Per the germline V gene, CDR1 is KGHDR and CDR2 is SFDVKD.

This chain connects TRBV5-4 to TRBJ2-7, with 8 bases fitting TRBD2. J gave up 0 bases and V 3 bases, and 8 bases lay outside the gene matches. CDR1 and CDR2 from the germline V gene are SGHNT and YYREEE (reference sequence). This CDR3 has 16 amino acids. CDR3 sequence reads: CASSWKRESASYEQYF. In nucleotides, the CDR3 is TGTGCCAGCAGCTGGAAGCGGGAGTCGGCCTCCTACGAGCAGTACTTC.

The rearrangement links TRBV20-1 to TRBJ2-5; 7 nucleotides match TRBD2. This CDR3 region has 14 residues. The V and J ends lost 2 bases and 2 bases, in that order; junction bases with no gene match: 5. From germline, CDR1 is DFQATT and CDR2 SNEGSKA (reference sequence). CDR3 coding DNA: TGCAGTGCTAGAAGGACACTAGCGCAAGAGACCCAGTACTTC. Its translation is CSARRTLAQETQYF.

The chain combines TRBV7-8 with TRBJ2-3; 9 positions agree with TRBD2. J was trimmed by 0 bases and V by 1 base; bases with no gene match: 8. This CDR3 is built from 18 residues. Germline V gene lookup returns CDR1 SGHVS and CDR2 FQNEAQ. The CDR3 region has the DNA TGTGCCAGCAGCTTAGTTCGGGCTAGCGGGGTTAGCACAGATACGCAGTATTTT. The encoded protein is CASSLVRASGVSTDTQYF.

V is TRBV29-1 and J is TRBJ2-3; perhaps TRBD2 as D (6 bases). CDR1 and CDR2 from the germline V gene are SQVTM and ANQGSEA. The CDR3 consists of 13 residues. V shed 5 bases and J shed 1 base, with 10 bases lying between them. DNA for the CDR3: TGCAGCGTTACTGGACTACGCACAGATACGCAGTATTTT. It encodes CSVTGLRTDTQYF.

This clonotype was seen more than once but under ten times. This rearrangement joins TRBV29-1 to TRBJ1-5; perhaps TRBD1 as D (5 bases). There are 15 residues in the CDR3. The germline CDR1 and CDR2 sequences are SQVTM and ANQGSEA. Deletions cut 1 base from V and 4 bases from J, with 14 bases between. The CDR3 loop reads CSVEAARGGNQPQHF. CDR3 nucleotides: TGCAGCGTTGAAGCCGCCCGGGGGGGAAATCAGCCCCAGCATTTT.

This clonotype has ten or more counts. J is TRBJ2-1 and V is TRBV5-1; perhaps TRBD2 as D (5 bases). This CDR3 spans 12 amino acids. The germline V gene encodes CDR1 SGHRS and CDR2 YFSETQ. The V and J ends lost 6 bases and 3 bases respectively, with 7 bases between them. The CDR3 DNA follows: TGCGCCAGCACCAGCGGCTACAATGAGCAGTTCTTC. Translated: CASTSGYNEQFF.

CDR3 protein: CASSSNKAGGYNEQFF. The CDR3 DNA sequence: TGTGCCAGCAGCTCTAACAAGGCGGGGGGATACAATGAGCAGTTCTTC. The chain has TRBV7-3 and TRBJ2-1, with 8 bases lining up with TRBD2. CDR1 and CDR2 (germline): SGHTA, FQGTGA. The CDR3 length is 16 residues. J was trimmed by 4 bases and V by 4 bases; bases with no gene match: 9.

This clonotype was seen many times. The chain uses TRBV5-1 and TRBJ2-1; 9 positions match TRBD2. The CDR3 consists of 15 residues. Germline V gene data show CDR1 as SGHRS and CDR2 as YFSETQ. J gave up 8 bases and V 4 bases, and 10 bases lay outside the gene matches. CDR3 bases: TGCGCCAGCAGCGTCACCGGGACTAGCTTCGATGAGCAGTTCTTC. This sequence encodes CASSVTGTSFDEQFF.

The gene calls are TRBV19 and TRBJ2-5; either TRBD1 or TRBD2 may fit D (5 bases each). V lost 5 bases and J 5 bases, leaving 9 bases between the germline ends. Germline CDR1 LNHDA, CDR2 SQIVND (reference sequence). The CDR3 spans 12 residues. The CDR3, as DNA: TGTGCCAGTAGTGTAGGGACGGAGACCCAGTACTTC. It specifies CASSVGTETQYF.

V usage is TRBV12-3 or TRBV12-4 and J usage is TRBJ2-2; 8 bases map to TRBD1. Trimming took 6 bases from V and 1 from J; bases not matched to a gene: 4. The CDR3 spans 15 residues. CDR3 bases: TGTGCCAGCAGGCTAGGACAGGGGAACACCGGGGAGCTGTTTTTT. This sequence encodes CASRLGQGNTGELFF.

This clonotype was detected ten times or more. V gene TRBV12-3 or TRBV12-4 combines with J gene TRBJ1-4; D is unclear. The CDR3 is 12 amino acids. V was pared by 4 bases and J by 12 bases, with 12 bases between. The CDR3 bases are TGTGCCAGCAGTTATATCGGATTTCAACTGTTTTTT. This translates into CASSYIGFQLFF.